Listed below are T cell receptor beta chains from one sample, sequenced in a study of blood T cell repertoires in COVID-19. Assay used: immunoSEQ multiplex PCR; TCRdb lists only in-frame clones, some missing. The sample contains approximately 68,000 clones, around 86% of which appear only once. The material sequenced was peripheral blood. The receptors originated from a man aged 50-60 years with active COVID-19. CDR3s include the opening cysteine and the closing phenylalanine or tryptophan. Each record gives: V gene, clone size, D gene, CDR3 length, J gene, CDR3 DNA, CDR3 protein. A D gene is named only where the DNA matches it firmly. The size entry is marked missing in some rows and otherwise reads once, few, many or a size class.

TRBV19	NA	NA	15	TRBJ1-5	TGTGCCAGTAGGACTGGAAATGGGGCGAGACAGCCCCAGCATTTT	CASRTGNGARQPQHF
TRBV30	few	TRBD2	17	TRBJ2-2	TGTGCCTGGAGCGGACTAGCGGGATCCGCGAACACCGGGGAGCTGTTTTTT	CAWSGLAGSANTGELFF
TRBV30	NA	TRBD1	14	TRBJ2-7	TGTGCCTGGAGCGCCGGGACAGGGGACTACGAGCAGTACTTC	CAWSAGTGDYEQYF
TRBV7-9	once	TRBD2	18	TRBJ2-3	TGTGCCAGCAGCCCAAGAGGCCTAGCGGGGGACGGGGCAGATACGCAGTATTTT	CASSPRGLAGDGADTQYF
TRBV11-2	once	NA	16	TRBJ2-2	TGTGCCAGCAGCTTAGTGACGGGGACGAACACCGGGGAGCTGTTTTTT	CASSLVTGTNTGELFF
TRBV11-3	NA	NA	14	TRBJ1-1	TGTGCCAGCAGCTTAGACGGTTCGAGGACAGTCATTTTCTTT	CASSLDGSRTVIFF
TRBV19	NA	NA	16	TRBJ1-1	TGTGCCAGTAGTTCCCCCCACAGGGACATGAACACTGAAGCTTTCTTT	CASSSPHRDMNTEAFF
TRBV9	NA	NA	14	TRBJ2-1	TGTGCCAGCAGCGTAGCTACTAGACACAATGAGCAGTTCTTC	CASSVATRHNEQFF
TRBV19	once	NA	15	TRBJ1-2	TGTGCCAGTAGTCGCCCTGGGGAGGGTGAGAATGGCTACACCTTC	CASSRPGEGENGYTF
TRBV19	once	TRBD1	15	TRBJ2-1	TGTGCCAGTAGTGGAGGTGGGACAGGGGACAATGAGCAGTTCTTC	CASSGGGTGDNEQFF
TRBV19	NA	NA	14	TRBJ1-5	TGTGCCAGTAGTATGCGGGATAGCAATCAGCCCCAGCATTTT	CASSMRDSNQPQHF
TRBV19	NA	NA	11	TRBJ2-1	TGTGCCAGTAGCCGGGGGAATGAGCAGTTCTTC	CASSRGNEQFF
TRBV19	NA	TRBD1	15	TRBJ1-4	TGTGCCAGTAGTATCGCCGGGACAGTAAAAGAAAAACTGTTTTTT	CASSIAGTVKEKLFF
TRBV15	NA	TRBD1	17	TRBJ2-7	TGTGCCACCAGCAGAGACTCCCCAGGGGGCTCCCCTGGCGAGCAGTACTTC	CATSRDSPGGSPGEQYF
TRBV12-3/TRBV12-4	NA	NA	12	TRBJ1-1	TGTGCCAGCAGTTTCGGACTGGGGGAAGCTTTCTTT	CASSFGLGEAFF
TRBV3-1/TRBV3-2	NA	TRBD1	15	TRBJ1-1	TGTGCCAGCAGACGGGACAGGGCTGCGAACACTGAAGCTTTCTTT	CASRRDRAANTEAFF
TRBV27	NA	TRBD2	17	TRBJ2-1	TGTGCCAGCAGTTTGCGGACTAGCGGGAGGACCTACAATGAGCAGTTCTTC	CASSLRTSGRTYNEQFF
TRBV2	NA	NA	13	TRBJ1-2	TGTGCCAGCAGTGTACAGGAGTACTATGGCTACACCTTC	CASSVQEYYGYTF
TRBV6-5	few	NA	15	TRBJ1-2	TGTGCCAGCAGTTACAGTTCGGGTTTGAACTATGGCTACACCTTC	CASSYSSGLNYGYTF
TRBV5-4	NA	TRBD1	16	TRBJ1-3	TGTGCCAGCAGCTCCGACCCCGGGACAGGGAGGAACACCATATATTTT	CASSSDPGTGRNTIYF
TRBV5-4	NA	NA	14	TRBJ2-1	TGTGCCAGCAGCTTTCCGACTACAAACAATGAGCAGTTCTTC	CASSFPTTNNEQFF
TRBV7-9	once	TRBD1	16	TRBJ2-7	TGTGCCAGCAGCTTATTGGGCGTGACAGGGGGCTACGAGCAGTACTTC	CASSLLGVTGGYEQYF